Listed below are T cell receptor beta chains from one sample, sequenced in a study of blood T cell repertoires in COVID-19. Data came from immunoSEQ multiplex PCR; TCRdb stores just in-frame clones and leaves some out. There are approximately 440,000 clones in the sample; roughly 87% occur only once, and roughly 0.7% lies in the top ten. The material sequenced was PBMCs or T cells enriched from blood (not recorded which). The receptors were sampled from a woman aged 18-35 years who had recovered from COVID-19. CDR3s include the opening cysteine and the closing phenylalanine or tryptophan. The D gene is left open where the match is weak. Not every row has a clone size; where given, it reads once, few, many or a size class.

j_call d_call v_call clone_size cdr3_aa cdr3_nt
TRBJ1-3 TRBD1 TRBV6-5 once CASSKGASGNTIYF TGTGCCAGCAGTAAGGGGGCTTCAGGAAACACCATATATTTT
TRBJ2-2 . TRBV9 . CASSVGGVTGELFF TGTGCCAGCAGCGTAGGTGGAGTCACCGGGGAGCTGTTTTTT
TRBJ1-1 . TRBV28 few CASRGGGLGEAFF TGTGCCAGCAGAGGCGGGGGCTTGGGTGAAGCTTTCTTT
TRBJ1-2 . TRBV7-9 . CASSSNYGYTF TGTGCCAGCAGCTCAAACTATGGCTACACCTTC
TRBJ1-2 TRBD1 TRBV5-8 . CASSADRVSSGYTF TGTGCCAGCAGCGCGGACAGGGTTTCAAGTGGCTACACCTTC
TRBJ2-5 TRBD2 TRBV12-3/TRBV12-4 . CATSGGQETQYF TGTGCCACTAGCGGGGGGCAAGAGACCCAGTACTTC
TRBJ1-5 . TRBV5-1 . CASSLAPTGPSNQPQHF TGCGCCAGCAGCTTGGCCCCCACGGGTCCGAGCAATCAGCCCCAGCATTTT
TRBJ1-5 . TRBV28 . CASSLPAGSYSNQPQHF TGTGCCAGCAGTTTACCGGCAGGGTCCTATAGCAATCAGCCCCAGCATTTT
TRBJ2-1 TRBD2 TRBV10-3 . CAISEGNSGGFGEQFF TGTGCCATCAGTGAGGGGAATAGCGGGGGTTTTGGTGAGCAGTTCTTC
TRBJ2-1 TRBD1 TRBV18 . CASSPRQGEQFF TGTGCCAGCTCACCGCGACAGGGGGAGCAGTTCTTC
TRBJ1-3 . TRBV19 . CASTQGSGNTIYF TGTGCCAGTACCCAGGGGTCTGGAAACACCATATATTTT
TRBJ2-5 TRBD2 TRBV5-4 . CASSPGGQETQYF TGTGCCAGCAGCCCGGGGGGGCAAGAGACCCAGTACTTC
TRBJ1-2 . TRBV3-1/TRBV3-2 . CASRSGPLGGYGYTF TGTGCCAGCAGATCCGGGCCTCTGGGAGGCTATGGCTACACCTTC
TRBJ2-5 . TRBV29-1 . CSVDLLVGETQYF TGCAGCGTTGACTTACTAGTCGGAGAGACCCAGTACTTC
TRBJ1-1 . TRBV30 . CAWSVNTEAFF TGTGCCTGGTCTGTTAACACTGAAGCTTTCTTT
TRBJ1-1 TRBD1 TRBV18 . CASSQRTGGVLAEAFF TGTGCCAGCTCACAAAGGACAGGGGGAGTGTTGGCTGAAGCTTTCTTT
TRBJ1-1 . TRBV10-1 . CASMGNLNTEAFF TGCGCCAGCATGGGCAACCTGAACACTGAAGCTTTCTTT
TRBJ2-3 . TRBV7-2 . CASSTRYTDTQYF TGTGCCAGCTCAACTAGATACACAGATACGCAGTATTTT
TRBJ2-2 TRBD1 TRBV7-8 once CASSSKRGQKESGELFF TGTGCCAGCAGCTCAAAAAGGGGGCAGAAAGAGTCCGGGGAGCTGTTTTTT
TRBJ1-2 . TRBV7-2 . CASSSQPQNYGYTF TGTGCCAGCAGCTCCCAACCACAGAACTATGGCTACACCTTC
TRBJ2-5 . TRBV3-1/TRBV3-2 . CASSQDLLAVEETQYF TGTGCCAGCAGCCAAGATCTGTTGGCGGTCGAAGAGACCCAGTACTTC
TRBJ1-2 TRBD1 TRBV5-8 . CASILQDRDDGYTF TGTGCCAGCATCCTACAGGACAGGGACGATGGCTACACCTTC
TRBJ2-7 TRBD2 TRBV29-1 . CSVAGGGGTYEQYF TGCAGCGTTGCGGGCGGCGGGGGGACCTACGAGCAGTACTTC
TRBJ2-4 TRBD2 TRBV18 . CASSPPREAEAKNIQYF TGTGCCAGCTCACCACCTCGGGAGGCGGAAGCCAAAAACATTCAGTACTTC
TRBJ1-6 . TRBV4-1 once CASSRWQFLPLHF TGCGCCAGCAGTCGCTGGCAGTTTTTGCCCCTCCACTTT
TRBJ2-2 . TRBV5-1 . CASSLGGSDTGELFF TGCGCCAGCAGCTTAGGGGGAAGTGACACCGGGGAGCTGTTTTTT
TRBJ2-7 . TRBV2 . CASSDDVRGVDEQYF TGTGCCAGCAGTGATGATGTCAGAGGCGTCGACGAGCAGTACTTC
TRBJ1-2 . TRBV30 . CAWSVRGGTYTF TGTGCCTGGAGTGTACGGGGTGGAACCTACACCTTC
TRBJ2-7 TRBD1 TRBV28 . CASSFPQGESDEQYF TGTGCCAGCAGTTTTCCCCAGGGGGAAAGCGACGAGCAGTACTTC
TRBJ1-6 . TRBV11-2 many CASSLANSPLHF TGTGCCAGCAGCTTGGCTAATTCACCCCTCCACTTT
TRBJ2-5 . TRBV30 . CAWSLGGAETQYF TGTGCCTGGAGCCTAGGGGGGGCGGAGACCCAGTACTTC
TRBJ1-3 . TRBV21-1 . CASPGEGLQGGNTIYF TGTGCCAGTCCCGGGGAGGGTCTGCAGGGAGGAAACACCATATATTTT
TRBJ2-1 TRBD2 TRBV27 once CASSLGKRGRYNEQFF TGTGCCAGCAGTTTGGGTAAGCGGGGACGGTACAATGAGCAGTTCTTC
TRBJ2-3 TRBD1 TRBV5-6 . CASSTTGQGADTQYF TGTGCCAGCAGCACCACCGGACAGGGGGCAGATACGCAGTATTTT
TRBJ2-3 . TRBV4-1 . CASSSGPRTDYTDTQYF TGCGCCAGCAGCAGTGGTCCAAGGACCGACTACACAGATACGCAGTATTTT
TRBJ2-1 . TRBV7-9 . CASSFEEKKQFF TGTGCCAGCAGCTTCGAGGAGAAGAAACAGTTCTTC
TRBJ1-2 . TRBV27 few CASSLSFAGHYGYTF TGTGCCAGCAGTTTAAGTTTTGCAGGGCACTATGGCTACACCTTC
TRBJ1-1 TRBD1 TRBV19 . CASSTTPYRGTEAFF TGTGCCAGTAGTACCACCCCATACAGGGGAACTGAAGCTTTCTTT
TRBJ2-1 . TRBV3-1/TRBV3-2 . CASSQDSGSNVLYNEQFF TGTGCCAGCAGCCAAGACTCCGGGTCCAACGTCCTATACAATGAGCAGTTCTTC
TRBJ2-5 . TRBV7-2 . CASSFVGGTQETQYF TGTGCCAGCAGCTTTGTCGGGGGGACACAAGAGACCCAGTACTTC
TRBJ1-1 . TRBV21-1 . CASSLRGDSGNTEAFF TGTGCCAGCAGCCTCCGAGGGGACAGCGGGAACACTGAAGCTTTCTTT
TRBJ1-1 . TRBV5-1 . CASSPGGAFF TGCGCCAGCAGCCCGGGGGGGGCTTTCTTT
TRBJ2-6 . TRBV19 . CASSIRAGANVLTF TGTGCCAGTAGTATCAGGGCTGGGGCCAACGTCCTGACTTTC
TRBJ1-1 . TRBV5-4 . CASSRGGAEAFF TGTGCCAGCAGCCGCGGGGGAGCTGAAGCTTTCTTT
TRBJ2-3 TRBD2 TRBV20-1 . CSASPYSGGGKYF TGCAGTGCTAGTCCTTATAGCGGGGGGGGGAAGTATTTT
TRBJ2-7 TRBD2 TRBV11-2 . CASSSTSLLADTYEQYF TGTGCCAGCAGCTCTACCTCCCTACTAGCGGACACCTACGAGCAGTACTTC
TRBJ1-5 TRBD1 TRBV20-1 . CSASNQGTDSNQPQHF TGCAGTGCTAGTAACCAAGGGACAGATAGCAATCAGCCCCAGCATTTT
TRBJ1-2 TRBD1 TRBV4-2 . CASSQVPQGALGYTF TGTGCCAGCAGCCAAGTCCCACAGGGGGCCTTAGGCTACACCTTC
TRBJ1-2 . TRBV28 few CASSTFRGYTF TGTGCCAGCAGTACATTTAGAGGATACACCTTC
TRBJ1-2 . TRBV28 . CASSLQGRLKKNGYTF TGTGCCAGCAGTTTGCAGGGAAGGCTAAAGAAGAATGGCTACACCTTC
TRBJ2-3 . TRBV6-6 . CASSYGAGESDTQYF TGTGCCAGCAGTTACGGGGCAGGGGAATCAGATACGCAGTATTTT
TRBJ1-4 . TRBV2 . CASSERLGQLFF TGTGCCAGCAGTGAACGCTTGGGCCAACTGTTTTTT
TRBJ1-6 TRBD1 TRBV30 . CALDRGHNSPLHF TGTGCCTTAGACAGGGGGCATAATTCACCCCTCCACTTT
TRBJ1-2 . TRBV4-2 . CASSQGGPGVSNYGYTF TGTGCCAGCAGCCAAGGGGGCCCTGGGGTTTCTAACTATGGCTACACCTTC
TRBJ2-7 . TRBV28 . CASSSPRDKAYEQYF TGTGCCAGCAGTTCCCCGAGGGACAAGGCCTACGAGCAGTACTTC
TRBJ2-3 . TRBV12-5 few CASGFIPDGGASPDTQYF TGTGCTAGTGGTTTCATTCCCGATGGGGGGGCCTCACCAGATACGCAGTATTTT